This T cell receptor (beta chain) is drawn from a study of blood T cell repertoires in COVID-19. Turning to the study itself: Both acute and convalescent COVID-19 samples were obtained from the United States, Italy and Spain. PBMCs, B-cell-depleted T cells, or T cells provided the cDNA or gDNA that made up the material.

As handled by the study authors: Reference gene primer amplification yielded estimated nucleated cell counts. Using immunoSEQ multiplex PCR, the repertoire was profiled, and TCRdb retains in-frame clones only, with some absent. V and J calls and clone size follow that table, whereas D and trimming were derived from the DNA. The sample records 190,000 or so clones, 94% being singletons. From germline, CDR1 is LGHNT and CDR2 FRNRAP. This CDR3 spans 18 amino acids. Trimming pared 4 bases from V and 0 bases from J, leaving 19 bases between. Seattle cases were enrolled at active infection and followed longitudinally. This clone has just a few counts.

The chain has TRBV12-5 and TRBJ1-3, with D possibly matching TRBD1 (6 bases). The sequenced sample was peripheral blood. The TCR sequence derives from a young man with COVID-19, enrolled during active disease. Here the CDR3 DNA reads TGTGCTAGTGGTTCCATAAGGGGGGGCCACGCCTCTGGAAACACCATATATTTT. Translated, it gives CASGSIRGGHASGNTIYF.